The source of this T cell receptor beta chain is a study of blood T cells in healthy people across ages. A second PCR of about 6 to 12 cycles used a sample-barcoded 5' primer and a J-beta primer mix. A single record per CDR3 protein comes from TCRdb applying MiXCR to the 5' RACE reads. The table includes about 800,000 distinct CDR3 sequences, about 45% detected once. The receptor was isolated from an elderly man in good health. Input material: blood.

The CDR3 coding sequence is TGCAGTGCTAGAGCTTCTAGTCGTGCTGACGATACGCAGTATTTT. Its protein product is CSARASSRADDTQYF. The chain has TRBV20-1 and TRBJ2-3; D gene ambiguous. With 1 base removed from V and 6 bases from J, the gap between germline ends came to 17 bases. CDR3 length equals 15 residues. From germline, CDR1 is DFQATT and CDR2 SNEGSKA (reference sequence).